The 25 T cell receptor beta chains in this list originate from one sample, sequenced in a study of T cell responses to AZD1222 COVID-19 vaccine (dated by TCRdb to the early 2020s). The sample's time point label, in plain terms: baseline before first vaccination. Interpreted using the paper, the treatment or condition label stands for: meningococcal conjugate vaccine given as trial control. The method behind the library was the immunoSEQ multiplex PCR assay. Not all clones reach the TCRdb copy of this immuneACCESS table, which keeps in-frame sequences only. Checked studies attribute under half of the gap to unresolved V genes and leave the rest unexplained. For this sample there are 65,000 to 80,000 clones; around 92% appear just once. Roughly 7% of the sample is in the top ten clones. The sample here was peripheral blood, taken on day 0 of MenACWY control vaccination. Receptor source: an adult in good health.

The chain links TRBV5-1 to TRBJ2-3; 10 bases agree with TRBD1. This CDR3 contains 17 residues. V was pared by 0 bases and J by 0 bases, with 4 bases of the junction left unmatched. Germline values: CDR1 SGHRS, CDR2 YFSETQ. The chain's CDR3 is CASSLGQGAWSTDTQYF. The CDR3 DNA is TGCGCCAGCAGCTTGGGACAGGGGGCATGGAGCACAGATACGCAGTATTTT.

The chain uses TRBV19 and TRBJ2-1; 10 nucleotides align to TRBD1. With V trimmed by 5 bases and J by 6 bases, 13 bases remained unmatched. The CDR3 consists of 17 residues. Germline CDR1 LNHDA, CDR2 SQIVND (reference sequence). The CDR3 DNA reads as TGTGCCAGTAGTGCTCCTAGACAGGGGGCGAACCCCAATGAGCAGTTCTTC. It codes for CASSAPRQGANPNEQFF. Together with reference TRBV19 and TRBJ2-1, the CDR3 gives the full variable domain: DGGITQSPKYLFRKEGQNVTLSCEQNLNHDAMYWYRQDPGQGLRLIYYSQIVNDFQKGDIAEGYSVSREKKESFPLTVTSAQKNPTAFYLCASSAPRQGANPNEQFFGPGTRLTVL.

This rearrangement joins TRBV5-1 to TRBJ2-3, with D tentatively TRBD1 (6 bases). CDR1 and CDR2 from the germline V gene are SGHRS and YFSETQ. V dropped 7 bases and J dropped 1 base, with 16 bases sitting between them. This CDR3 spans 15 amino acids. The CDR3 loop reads CASETGTLGTDTQYF. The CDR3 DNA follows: TGCGCCAGCGAAACCGGGACACTGGGCACAGATACGCAGTATTTT.

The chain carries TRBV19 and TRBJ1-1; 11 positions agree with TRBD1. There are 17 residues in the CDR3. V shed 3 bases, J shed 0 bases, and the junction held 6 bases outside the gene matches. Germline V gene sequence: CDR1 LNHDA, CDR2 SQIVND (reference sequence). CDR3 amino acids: CASSIAWTGGLNTEAFF. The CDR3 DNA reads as TGTGCCAGTAGTATCGCTTGGACAGGGGGCTTGAACACTGAAGCTTTCTTT.

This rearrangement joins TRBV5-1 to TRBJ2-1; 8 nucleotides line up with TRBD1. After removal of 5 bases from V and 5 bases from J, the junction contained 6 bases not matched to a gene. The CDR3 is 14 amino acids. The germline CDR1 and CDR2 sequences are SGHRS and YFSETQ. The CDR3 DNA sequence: TGCGCCAGCAGGAGGACAGGGCCGAACAATGAGCAGTTCTTC. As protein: CASRRTGPNNEQFF.

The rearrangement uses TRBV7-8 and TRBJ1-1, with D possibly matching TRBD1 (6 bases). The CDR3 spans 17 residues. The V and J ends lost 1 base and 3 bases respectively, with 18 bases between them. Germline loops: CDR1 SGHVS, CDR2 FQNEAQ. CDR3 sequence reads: CASSLGEGGPSHTEAFF. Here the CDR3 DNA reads TGTGCCAGCAGCTTAGGGGAGGGGGGGCCATCGCACACTGAAGCTTTCTTT.

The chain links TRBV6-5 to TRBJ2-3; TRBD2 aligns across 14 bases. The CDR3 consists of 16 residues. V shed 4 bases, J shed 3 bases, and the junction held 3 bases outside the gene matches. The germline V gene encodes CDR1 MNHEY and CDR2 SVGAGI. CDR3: CASSFGLAGGTDTQYF. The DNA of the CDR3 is TGTGCCAGCAGTTTCGGACTAGCGGGAGGAACAGATACGCAGTATTTT.

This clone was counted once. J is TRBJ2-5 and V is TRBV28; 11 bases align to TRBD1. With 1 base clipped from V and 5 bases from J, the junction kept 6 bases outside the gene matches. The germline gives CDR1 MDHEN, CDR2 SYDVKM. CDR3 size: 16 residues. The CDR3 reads CASSLYRTGGQETQYF. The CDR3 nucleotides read TGTGCCAGCAGTTTATACCGGACAGGGGGCCAGGAGACCCAGTACTTC.

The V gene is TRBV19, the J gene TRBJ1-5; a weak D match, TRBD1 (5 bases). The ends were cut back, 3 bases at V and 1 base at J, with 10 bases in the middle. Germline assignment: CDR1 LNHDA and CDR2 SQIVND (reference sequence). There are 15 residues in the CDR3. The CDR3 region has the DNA TGTGCCAGTAGTATTGGGGGAATAAGCAATCAGCCCCAGCATTTT. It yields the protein CASSIGGISNQPQHF.

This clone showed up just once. The CDR3 protein is CASSLDSGGGSSYEQYF. CDR3 DNA sequence: TGTGCCAGCAGCTTAGATAGTGGCGGGGGATCATCCTACGAGCAGTACTTC. The chain couples TRBV11-2 to TRBJ2-7, with 7 bases aligning to TRBD2. This CDR3 spans 17 amino acids. CDR1 and CDR2 from the germline V gene are SGHAT and FQNNGV. J was trimmed by 1 base and V by 0 bases; bases with no gene match: 9.

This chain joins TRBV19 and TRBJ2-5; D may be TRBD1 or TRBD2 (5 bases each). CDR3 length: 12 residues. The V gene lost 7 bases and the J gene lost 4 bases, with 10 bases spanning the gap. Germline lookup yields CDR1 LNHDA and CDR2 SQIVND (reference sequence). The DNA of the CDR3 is TGTGCCAGTAACGACGGGGCAGAGACCCAGTACTTC. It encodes CASNDGAETQYF. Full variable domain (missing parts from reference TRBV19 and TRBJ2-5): DGGITQSPKYLFRKEGQNVTLSCEQNLNHDAMYWYRQDPGQGLRLIYYSQIVNDFQKGDIAEGYSVSREKKESFPLTVTSAQKNPTAFYLCASNDGAETQYFGPGTRLLVL.

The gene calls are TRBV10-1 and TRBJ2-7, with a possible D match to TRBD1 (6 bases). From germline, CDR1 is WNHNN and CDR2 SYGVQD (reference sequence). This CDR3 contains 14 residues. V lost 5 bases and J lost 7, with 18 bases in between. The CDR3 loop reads CASSRGHTTGEQYF. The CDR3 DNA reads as TGCGCCAGCAGTAGGGGACATACTACGGGGGAGCAGTACTTC.

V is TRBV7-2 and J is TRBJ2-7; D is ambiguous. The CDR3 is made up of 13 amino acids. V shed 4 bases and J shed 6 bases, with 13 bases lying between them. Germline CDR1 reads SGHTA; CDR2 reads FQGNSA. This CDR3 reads CASSSPPGGEQYF. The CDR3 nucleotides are TGTGCCAGCAGCTCCCCCCCCGGTGGCGAGCAGTACTTC.

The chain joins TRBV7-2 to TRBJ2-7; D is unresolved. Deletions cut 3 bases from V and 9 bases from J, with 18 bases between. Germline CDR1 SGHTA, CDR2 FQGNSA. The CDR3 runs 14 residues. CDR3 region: CASSLGNRGGRQYF. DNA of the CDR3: TGTGCCAGCAGCTTGGGAAACCGCGGCGGACGGCAGTACTTC. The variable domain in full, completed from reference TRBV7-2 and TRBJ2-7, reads GAGVSQSPSNKVTEKGKDVELRCDPISGHTALYWYRQSLGQGLEFLIYFQGNSAPDKSGLPSDRFSAERTGGSVSTLTIQRTQQEDSAVYLCASSLGNRGGRQYFGPGTRLTVT.

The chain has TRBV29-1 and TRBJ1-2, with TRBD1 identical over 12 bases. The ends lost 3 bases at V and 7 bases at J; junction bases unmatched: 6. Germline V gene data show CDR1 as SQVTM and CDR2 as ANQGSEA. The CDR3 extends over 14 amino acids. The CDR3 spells CSVEGQGATSGYTF. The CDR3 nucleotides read TGCAGCGTTGAGGGACAGGGGGCCACCTCTGGCTACACCTTC. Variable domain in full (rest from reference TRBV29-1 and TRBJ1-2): SAVISQKPSRDICQRGTSLTIQCQVDSQVTMMFWYRQQPGQSLTLIATANQGSEATYESGFVIDKFPISRPNLTFSTLTVSNMSPEDSSIYLCSVEGQGATSGYTFGSGTRLTVV.

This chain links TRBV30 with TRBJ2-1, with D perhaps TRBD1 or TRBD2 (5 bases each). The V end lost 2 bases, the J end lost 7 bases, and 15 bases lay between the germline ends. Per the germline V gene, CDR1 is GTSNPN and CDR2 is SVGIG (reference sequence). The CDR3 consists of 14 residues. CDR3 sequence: CAWSKGPLENEQFF. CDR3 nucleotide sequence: TGTGCCTGGAGTAAGGGACCCCTCGAGAATGAGCAGTTCTTC.

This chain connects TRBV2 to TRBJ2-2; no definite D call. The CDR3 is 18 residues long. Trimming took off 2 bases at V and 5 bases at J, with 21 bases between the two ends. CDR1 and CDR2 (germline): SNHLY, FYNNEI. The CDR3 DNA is TGTGCCAGCAGTGAAACGAGTGGCCCGGGCACTATTACCGGGGAGCTGTTTTTT. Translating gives CASSETSGPGTITGELFF.

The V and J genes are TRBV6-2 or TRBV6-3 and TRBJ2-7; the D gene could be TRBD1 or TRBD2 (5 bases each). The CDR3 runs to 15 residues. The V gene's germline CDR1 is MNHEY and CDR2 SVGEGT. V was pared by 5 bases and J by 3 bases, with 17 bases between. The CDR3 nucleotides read TGTGCCAGCAGTAAGGCAGGGACCGTAAACTACGAGCAGTACTTC. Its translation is CASSKAGTVNYEQYF.

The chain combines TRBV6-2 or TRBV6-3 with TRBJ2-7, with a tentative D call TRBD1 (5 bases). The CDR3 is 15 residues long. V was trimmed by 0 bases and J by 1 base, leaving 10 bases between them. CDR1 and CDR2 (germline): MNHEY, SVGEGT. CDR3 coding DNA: TGTGCCAGCAGTTACTCCCAGGGCAAGTCCTACGAGCAGTACTTC. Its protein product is CASSYSQGKSYEQYF.

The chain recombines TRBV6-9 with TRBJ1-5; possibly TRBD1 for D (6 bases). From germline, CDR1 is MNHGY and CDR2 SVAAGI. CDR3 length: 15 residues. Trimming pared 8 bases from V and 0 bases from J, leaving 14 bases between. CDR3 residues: CASPDGGLSNQPQHF. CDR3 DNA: TGTGCCAGCCCCGACGGGGGCCTTAGCAATCAGCCCCAGCATTTT.

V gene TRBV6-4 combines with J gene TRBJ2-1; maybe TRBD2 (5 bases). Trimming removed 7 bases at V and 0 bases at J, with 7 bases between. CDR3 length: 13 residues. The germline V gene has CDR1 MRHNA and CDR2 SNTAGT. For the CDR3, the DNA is TGTGCCAGCAAAGCGGACTCCTACAATGAGCAGTTCTTC. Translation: CASKADSYNEQFF.

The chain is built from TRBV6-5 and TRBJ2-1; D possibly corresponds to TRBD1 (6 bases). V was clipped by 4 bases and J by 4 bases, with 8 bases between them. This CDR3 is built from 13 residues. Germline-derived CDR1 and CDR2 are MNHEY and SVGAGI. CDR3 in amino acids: CASSLQGYNEQFF. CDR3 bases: TGTGCCAGCAGTTTACAGGGATACAATGAGCAGTTCTTC.

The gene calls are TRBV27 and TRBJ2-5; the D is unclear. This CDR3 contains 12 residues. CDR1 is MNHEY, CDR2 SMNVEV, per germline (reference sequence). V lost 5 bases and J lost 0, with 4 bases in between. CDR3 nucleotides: TGTGCCAGCAGTAATGACCAAGAGACCCAGTACTTC. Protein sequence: CASSNDQETQYF.

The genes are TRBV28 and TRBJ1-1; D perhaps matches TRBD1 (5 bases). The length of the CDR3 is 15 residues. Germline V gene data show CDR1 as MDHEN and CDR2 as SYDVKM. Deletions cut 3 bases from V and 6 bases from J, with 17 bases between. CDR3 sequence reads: CASSFVSGGGPEAFF. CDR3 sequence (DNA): TGTGCCAGCAGTTTTGTCTCTGGGGGGGGACCTGAAGCTTTCTTT.

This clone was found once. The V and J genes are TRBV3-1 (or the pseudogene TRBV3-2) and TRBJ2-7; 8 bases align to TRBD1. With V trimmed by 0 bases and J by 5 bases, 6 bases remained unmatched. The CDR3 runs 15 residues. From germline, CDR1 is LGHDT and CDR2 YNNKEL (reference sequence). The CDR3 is CASSQEWTGRHEQYF. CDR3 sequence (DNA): TGTGCCAGCAGCCAAGAATGGACAGGGAGGCACGAGCAGTACTTC.